This T cell receptor (beta chain) was recovered during a study of T cells in localized non-small cell lung cancer. The germline CDR1 and CDR2 sequences are SGHRS and YFSETQ. This CDR3 is built from 16 residues. The trim removed 0 bases at V and 4 bases at J, leaving 7 bases unmatched. Using immunoSEQ multiplex PCR, the repertoire was profiled, and TCRdb retains in-frame clones only, with some absent. The sample lists about 35,000 clones; less than 95% were seen once. This rearrangement joins TRBV5-1 to TRBJ1-5; 7 nucleotides align to TRBD1. The sample consisted of peripheral blood mononuclear cells, taken before any cancer treatment. This clonotype was sampled from a female donor at least 60 years old with stage II lung adenocarcinoma. This CDR3 is CASSLAGTVGNQPQHF. CDR3 coding DNA: TGCGCCAGCAGCTTGGCCGGGACAGTTGGGAATCAGCCCCAGCATTTT. Complete variable domain (other parts from reference TRBV5-1 and TRBJ1-5): KAGVTQTPRYLIKTRGQQVTLSCSPISGHRSVSWYQQTPGQGLQFLFEYFSETQRNKGNFPGRFSGRQFSNSRSEMNVSTLELGDSALYLCASSLAGTVGNQPQHFGDGTRLSIL.